A selection of T cell receptor beta chains follows, all from one sample in a study of T cell responses to AZD1222 COVID-19 vaccine. Libraries were prepared by immunoSEQ multiplex PCR; TCRdb keeps only in-frame clonotypes and omits some of them. Here the sample spans 95,000 to 150,000 clones, 80% to 90% being singletons. The source material was peripheral blood, sampled on day 0 of AZD1222 vaccination. The receptor source for this set is an adult in good health. Each CDR3 is given with its conserved first and last residue. The D gene is left open where the match is weak. Clone size is not always given. Where it is, it says once, few, many or a class for expanded clones.

v_gene,d_gene,j_gene,abundance,len,CDR3aa,CDR3nt
TRBV5-1,NA,TRBJ1-2,NA,11,CASSSNYGYTF,TGCGCCAGCAGCTCTAACTATGGCTACACCTTC
TRBV19,NA,TRBJ1-5,NA,16,CASSTLGTNSNQPQHF,TGTGCCAGTAGTACCCTCGGGACCAACTCGAATCAGCCCCAGCATTTT
TRBV4-1,NA,TRBJ2-3,NA,18,CASSRLRGLGGHTDTQYF,TGCGCCAGCAGCCGCCTACGGGGTCTCGGGGGGCACACAGATACGCAGTATTTT
TRBV4-1,NA,TRBJ1-1,NA,12,CASSQDWTEAFF,TGCGCCAGCAGCCAAGATTGGACTGAAGCTTTCTTT
TRBV6-2/TRBV6-3,TRBD1,TRBJ2-5,NA,15,CASSPGTGGGETQYF,TGTGCCAGCAGCCCCGGGACAGGGGGCGGGGAGACCCAGTACTTC
TRBV29-1,TRBD1,TRBJ1-2,NA,15,CSVEDSRTGGDGYTF,TGCAGCGTTGAAGACTCTCGGACAGGGGGAGATGGCTACACCTTC
TRBV19,TRBD2,TRBJ2-1,NA,14,CASKGGRADNEQFF,TGTGCCAGTAAGGGCGGGAGGGCCGACAATGAGCAGTTCTTC
TRBV9,NA,TRBJ2-6,NA,15,CASSPLGSGANVLTF,TGTGCCAGCAGCCCTCTCGGCTCTGGGGCCAACGTCCTGACTTTC
TRBV30,TRBD1,TRBJ2-7,NA,13,CAGAGQGFHEQYF,TGTGCCGGGGCGGGACAGGGGTTCCACGAGCAGTACTTC
TRBV27,TRBD2,TRBJ2-7,NA,15,CASSLKAGGPYEQYF,TGTGCCAGCAGCCTTAAAGCGGGGGGCCCCTACGAGCAGTACTTC
TRBV25-1,NA,TRBJ2-5,NA,13,CASLGPYQETQYF,TGTGCCAGCCTTGGACCGTACCAAGAGACCCAGTACTTC
TRBV28,NA,TRBJ1-4,few,13,CASTLGGDEKLFF,TGTGCCAGCACCCTAGGAGGAGATGAAAAACTGTTTTTT
TRBV3-1/TRBV3-2,TRBD2,TRBJ2-7,NA,14,CASSRAGGYYEQYF,TGTGCCAGCAGCCGCGCGGGGGGGTACTACGAGCAGTACTTC
TRBV27,NA,TRBJ2-3,NA,15,CASRAPGASTDTQYF,TGTGCCAGCAGGGCTCCGGGAGCCAGCACAGATACGCAGTATTTT
TRBV7-9,NA,TRBJ1-2,NA,16,CASSLAGVGANYGYTF,TGTGCCAGCAGCTTAGCGGGGGTAGGAGCTAACTATGGCTACACCTTC
TRBV5-4,NA,TRBJ2-5,NA,13,CASSLQTQETQYF,TGTGCCAGCAGCTTGCAAACTCAAGAGACCCAGTACTTC
TRBV7-8,NA,TRBJ2-1,NA,14,CASSLIPGIHEQFF,TGTGCCAGCAGCTTAATTCCGGGTATCCATGAGCAGTTCTTC
TRBV28,NA,TRBJ2-7,once,14,CASRSGVSSYEQYF,TGTGCCAGCAGGTCGGGGGTATCCTCCTACGAGCAGTACTTC
TRBV2,NA,TRBJ1-2,few,12,CASRPGDYGYTF,TGTGCCAGCAGGCCTGGGGACTATGGCTACACCTTC
TRBV7-2,NA,TRBJ2-7,few,14,CASSRRGGTYEQYF,TGTGCCAGCAGCCGCCGGGGTGGGACCTACGAGCAGTACTTC
TRBV30,TRBD1,TRBJ1-2,NA,12,CAWSSGTGGSTF,TGTGCCTGGAGCTCCGGGACAGGGGGCTCCACCTTC
TRBV7-2,NA,TRBJ1-4,NA,13,CASSPGGGKELFF,TGTGCCAGCAGCCCCGGGGGGGGGAAGGAACTGTTTTTT
TRBV7-8,NA,TRBJ2-1,NA,12,CASSPRHNEQFF,TGTGCCAGCAGCCCCCGGCACAATGAGCAGTTCTTC
TRBV29-1,TRBD1,TRBJ1-4,NA,15,CSVEEGDRGLEKLFF,TGCAGCGTTGAAGAGGGGGACAGGGGTCTCGAAAAACTGTTTTTT
TRBV3-1/TRBV3-2,TRBD2,TRBJ2-2,NA,21,CASSQRPPLSGRARSTGELFF,TGTGCCAGCAGCCAAAGACCCCCGTTAAGCGGGAGGGCCCGGAGTACCGGGGAGCTGTTTTTT